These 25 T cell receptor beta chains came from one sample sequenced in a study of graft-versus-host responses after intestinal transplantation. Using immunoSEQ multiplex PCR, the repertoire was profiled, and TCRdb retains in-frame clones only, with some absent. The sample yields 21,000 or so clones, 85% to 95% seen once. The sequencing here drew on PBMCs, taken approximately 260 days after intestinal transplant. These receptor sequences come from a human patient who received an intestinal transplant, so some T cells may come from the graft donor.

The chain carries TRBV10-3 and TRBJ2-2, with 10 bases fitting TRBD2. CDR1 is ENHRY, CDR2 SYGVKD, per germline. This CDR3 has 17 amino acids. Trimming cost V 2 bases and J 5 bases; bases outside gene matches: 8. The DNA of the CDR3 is TGTGCCATCAGTGAGAGGTGGGCTAGCGGGGGAACCGGGGAGCTGTTTTTT. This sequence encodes CAISERWASGGTGELFF.

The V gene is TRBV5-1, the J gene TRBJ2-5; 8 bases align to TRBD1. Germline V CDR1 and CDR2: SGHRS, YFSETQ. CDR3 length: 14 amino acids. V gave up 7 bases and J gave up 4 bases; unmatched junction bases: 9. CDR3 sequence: CASSDREVGETQYF. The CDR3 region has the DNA TGCGCCAGCTCGGACAGGGAGGTCGGAGAGACCCAGTACTTC. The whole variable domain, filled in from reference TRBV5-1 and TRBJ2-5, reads KAGVTQTPRYLIKTRGQQVTLSCSPISGHRSVSWYQQTPGQGLQFLFEYFSETQRNKGNFPGRFSGRQFSNSRSEMNVSTLELGDSALYLCASSDREVGETQYFGPGTRLLVL.

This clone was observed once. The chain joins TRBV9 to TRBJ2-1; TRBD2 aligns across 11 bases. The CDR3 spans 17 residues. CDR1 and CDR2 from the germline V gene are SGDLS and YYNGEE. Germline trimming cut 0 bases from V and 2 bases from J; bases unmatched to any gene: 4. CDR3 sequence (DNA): TGTGCCAGCAGCGTAGTAGGGGGACTAGCGGCCTACAATGAGCAGTTCTTC. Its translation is CASSVVGGLAAYNEQFF.

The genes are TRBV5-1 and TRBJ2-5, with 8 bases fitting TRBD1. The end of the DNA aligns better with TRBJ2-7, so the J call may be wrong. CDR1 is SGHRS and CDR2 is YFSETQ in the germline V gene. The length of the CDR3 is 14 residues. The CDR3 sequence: CASSLDRALVEQYF. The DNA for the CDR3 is TGCGCCAGCAGCCTGGACAGGGCCCTCGTCGAGCAGTACTTC.

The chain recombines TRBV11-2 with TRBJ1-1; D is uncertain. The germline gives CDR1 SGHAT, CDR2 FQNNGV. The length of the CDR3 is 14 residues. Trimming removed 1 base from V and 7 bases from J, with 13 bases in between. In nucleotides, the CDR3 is TGTGCCAGCAGCTTAGGTCCCCGGACGGTTGAAGCTTTCTTT. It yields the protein CASSLGPRTVEAFF.

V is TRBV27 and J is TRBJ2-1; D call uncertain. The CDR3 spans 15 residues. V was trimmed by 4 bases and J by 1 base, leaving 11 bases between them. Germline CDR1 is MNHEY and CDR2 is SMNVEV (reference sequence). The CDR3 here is CASSYGSPSYNEQFF. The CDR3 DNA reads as TGTGCCAGCAGTTATGGCAGTCCATCCTACAATGAGCAGTTCTTC.

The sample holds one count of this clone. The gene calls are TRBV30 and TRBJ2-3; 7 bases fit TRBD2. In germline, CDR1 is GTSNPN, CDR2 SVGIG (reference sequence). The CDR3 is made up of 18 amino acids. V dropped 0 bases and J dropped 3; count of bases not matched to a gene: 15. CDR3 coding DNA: TGTGCCTGGAGTGTACCACCTTGGGGGGGGGAGAGGACAGATACGCAGTATTTT. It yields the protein CAWSVPPWGGERTDTQYF.

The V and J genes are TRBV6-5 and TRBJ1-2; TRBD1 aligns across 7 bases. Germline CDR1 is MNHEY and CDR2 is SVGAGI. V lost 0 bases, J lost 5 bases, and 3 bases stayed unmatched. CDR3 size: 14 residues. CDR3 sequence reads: CASSYSSGGYGYTF. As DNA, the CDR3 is TGTGCCAGCAGTTACTCGTCAGGGGGTTATGGCTACACCTTC.

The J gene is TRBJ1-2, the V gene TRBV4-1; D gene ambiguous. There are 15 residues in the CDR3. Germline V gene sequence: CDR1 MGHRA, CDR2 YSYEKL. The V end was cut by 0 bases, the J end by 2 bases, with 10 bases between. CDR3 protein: CASSQEGRTNYGYTF. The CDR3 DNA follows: TGCGCCAGCAGCCAAGAAGGGAGAACGAACTATGGCTACACCTTC.

DNA of the CDR3: TGTGCCAGCAGCTTAGCTCCACCGGGACAGGTACCCAACACCGGGGAGCTGTTTTTT. It specifies CASSLAPPGQVPNTGELFF. The chain employs TRBV7-7 and TRBJ2-2; TRBD1 matches at 8 bases. V was clipped by 0 bases and J by 2 bases; unmatched bases: 11. Germline CDR1 SSHAT, CDR2 FNYEAQ (reference sequence). There are 19 residues in the CDR3.

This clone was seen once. CDR3 protein: CASSLDGLAANTGELFF. DNA for the CDR3: TGTGCCAGCAGCTTAGATGGACTAGCGGCGAACACCGGGGAGCTGTTTTTT. This rearrangement joins TRBV7-8 to TRBJ2-2; the match to TRBD2 covers 10 bases. The trim removed 1 base at V and 0 bases at J, leaving 2 bases unmatched. CDR3 length: 17 residues. The germline V gene has CDR1 SGHVS and CDR2 FQNEAQ.

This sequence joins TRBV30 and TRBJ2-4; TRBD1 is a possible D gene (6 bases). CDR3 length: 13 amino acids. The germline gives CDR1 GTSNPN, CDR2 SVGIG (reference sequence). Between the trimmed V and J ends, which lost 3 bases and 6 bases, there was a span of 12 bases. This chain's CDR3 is CAWRATGINIQYF. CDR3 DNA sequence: TGTGCCTGGAGAGCAACAGGGATAAACATTCAGTACTTC. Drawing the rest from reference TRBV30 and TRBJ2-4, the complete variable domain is SQTIHQWPATLVQPVGSPLSLECTVEGTSNPNLYWYRQAAGRGLQLLFYSVGIGQISSEVPQNLSASRPQDRQFILSSKKLLLSDSGFYLCAWRATGINIQYFGAGTRLSVL.

CDR3 protein: CASSEGQGEGNEQFF. The CDR3 DNA sequence: TGTGCCAGCAGTGAAGGACAGGGGGAGGGAAATGAGCAGTTCTTC. The rearrangement uses TRBV6-1 and TRBJ2-1; the match to TRBD1 covers 9 bases. Germline CDR1 MNHNS, CDR2 SASEGT. Germline trimming cut 1 base from V and 7 bases from J; bases unmatched to any gene: 5. The CDR3 extends over 15 amino acids.

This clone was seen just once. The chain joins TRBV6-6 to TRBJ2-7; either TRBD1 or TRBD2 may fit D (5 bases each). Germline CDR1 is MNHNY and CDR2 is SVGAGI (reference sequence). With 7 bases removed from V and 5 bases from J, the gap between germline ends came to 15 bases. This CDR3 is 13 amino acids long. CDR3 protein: CASTSMGENEQYF. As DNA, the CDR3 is TGTGCCAGCACCTCTATGGGGGAGAACGAGCAGTACTTC.

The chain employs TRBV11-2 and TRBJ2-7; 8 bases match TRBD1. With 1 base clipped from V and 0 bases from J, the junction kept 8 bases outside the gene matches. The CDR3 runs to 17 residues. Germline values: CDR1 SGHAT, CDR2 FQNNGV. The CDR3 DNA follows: TGTGCCAGCAGCTTAGGAGCAGGGGGCGTTATCTCCTACGAGCAGTACTTC. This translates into CASSLGAGGVISYEQYF.

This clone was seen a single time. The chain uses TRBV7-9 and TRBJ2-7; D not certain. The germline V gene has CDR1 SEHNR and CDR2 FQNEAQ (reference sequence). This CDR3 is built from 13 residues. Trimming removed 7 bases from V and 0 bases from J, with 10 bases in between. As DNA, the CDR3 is TGTGCCAGCACCCCTGCCTCCTCCTACGAGCAGTACTTC. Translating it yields CASTPASSYEQYF. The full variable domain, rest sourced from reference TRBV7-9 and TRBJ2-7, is DTGVSQNPRHKITKRGQNVTFRCDPISEHNRLYWYRQTLGQGPEFLTYFQNEAQLEKSRLLSDRFSAERPKGSFSTLEIQRTEQGDSAMYLCASTPASSYEQYFGPGTRLTVT.

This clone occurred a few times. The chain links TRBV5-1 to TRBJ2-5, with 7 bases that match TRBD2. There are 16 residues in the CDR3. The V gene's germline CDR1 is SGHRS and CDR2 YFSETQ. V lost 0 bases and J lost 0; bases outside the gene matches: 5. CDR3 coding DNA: TGCGCCAGCAGCTTGGGGTGGGAGGGACACCAAGAGACCCAGTACTTC. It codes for CASSLGWEGHQETQYF.

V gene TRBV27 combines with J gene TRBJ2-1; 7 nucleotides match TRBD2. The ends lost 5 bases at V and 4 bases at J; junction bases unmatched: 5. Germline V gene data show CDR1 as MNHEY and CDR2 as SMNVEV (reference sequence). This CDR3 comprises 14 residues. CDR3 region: CASSPGRPYNEQFF. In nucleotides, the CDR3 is TGTGCCAGCAGTCCCGGGAGGCCGTACAATGAGCAGTTCTTC.

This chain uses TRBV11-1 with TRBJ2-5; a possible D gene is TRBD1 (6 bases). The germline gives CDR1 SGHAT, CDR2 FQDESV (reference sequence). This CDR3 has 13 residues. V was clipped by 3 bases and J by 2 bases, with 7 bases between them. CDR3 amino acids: CASSFRGQETQYF. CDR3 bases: TGTGCCAGCAGCTTTAGGGGGCAAGAGACCCAGTACTTC.

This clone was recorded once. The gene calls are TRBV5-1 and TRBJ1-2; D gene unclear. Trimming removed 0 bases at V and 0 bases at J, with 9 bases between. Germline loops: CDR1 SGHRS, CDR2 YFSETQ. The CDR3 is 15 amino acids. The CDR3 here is CASSLDGSTNYGYTF. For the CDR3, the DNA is TGCGCCAGCAGCTTGGATGGCAGCACTAACTATGGCTACACCTTC.

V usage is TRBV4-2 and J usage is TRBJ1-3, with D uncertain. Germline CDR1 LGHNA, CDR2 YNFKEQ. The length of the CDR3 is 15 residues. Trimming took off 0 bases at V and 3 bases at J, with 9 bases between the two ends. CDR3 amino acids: CASSQDVRNGNTIYF. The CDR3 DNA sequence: TGTGCCAGCAGCCAAGATGTACGGAATGGAAACACCATATATTTT.

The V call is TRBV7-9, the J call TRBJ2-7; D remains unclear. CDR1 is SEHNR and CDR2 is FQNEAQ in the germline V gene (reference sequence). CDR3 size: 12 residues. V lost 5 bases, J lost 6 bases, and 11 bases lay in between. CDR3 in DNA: TGTGCCAGCAGCGCCCACCCGCGCGAGCAGTACTTC. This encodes CASSAHPREQYF.

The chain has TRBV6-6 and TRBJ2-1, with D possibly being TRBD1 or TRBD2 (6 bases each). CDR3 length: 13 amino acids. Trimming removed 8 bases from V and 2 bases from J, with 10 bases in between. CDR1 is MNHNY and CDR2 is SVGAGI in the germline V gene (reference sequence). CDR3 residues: CASVGGTYNEQFF. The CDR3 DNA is TGTGCCAGCGTGGGGGGCACCTACAATGAGCAGTTCTTC.

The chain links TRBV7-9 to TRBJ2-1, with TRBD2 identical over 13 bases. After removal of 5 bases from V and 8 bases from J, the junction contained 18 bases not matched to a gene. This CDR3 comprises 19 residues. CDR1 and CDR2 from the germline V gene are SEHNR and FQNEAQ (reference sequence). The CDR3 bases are TGTGCCAGCAGCCATATAACGACTGGACTAGCGGGAGCGGTCGATGAGCAGTTCTTC. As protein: CASSHITTGLAGAVDEQFF.

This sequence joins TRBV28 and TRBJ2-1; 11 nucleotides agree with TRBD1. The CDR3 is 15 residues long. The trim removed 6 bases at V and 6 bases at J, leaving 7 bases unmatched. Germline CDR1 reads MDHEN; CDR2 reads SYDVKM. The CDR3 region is CASSYGQGALNEQFF. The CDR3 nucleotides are TGTGCCAGCAGCTACGGACAGGGGGCGCTCAATGAGCAGTTCTTC.